The 3 T cell receptor beta chains presented below share a single source sample, sequenced in a study of blood T cell repertoires in COVID-19. Clones were read by immunoSEQ multiplex PCR, and TCRdb kept only the in-frame ones, dropping some. This sample has 200,000 or so clones, with about 88% found just once. The sample was peripheral blood. The receptors derive from a man aged 65 to 79 with active or convalescent COVID-19.

The chain uses TRBV4-1 and TRBJ1-5; TRBD1 aligns across 11 bases. CDR1 MGHRA and CDR2 YSYEKL come from the germline V gene. The V gene end was trimmed by 3 bases and the J gene end by 6 bases; junction bases not matched to a gene: 4. CDR3 size: 15 residues. CDR3 loop: CASSQHGTGGQPQHF. For the CDR3, the DNA is TGCGCCAGCAGCCAGCATGGGACAGGGGGTCAGCCCCAGCATTTT.

This chain joins TRBV6-1 and TRBJ1-5; 7 bases map to TRBD1. The CDR3 consists of 17 residues. Per germline, CDR1 MNHNS and CDR2 SASEGT. Trimming at V came to 3 bases and at J to 5 bases, leaving 13 bases not matched to a gene. DNA for the CDR3: TGTGCCAGCAGTGACCCTCCCTGGCGGCAGGGGGATCAGCCCCAGCATTTT. Protein sequence: CASSDPPWRQGDQPQHF.

The chain employs TRBV19 and TRBJ1-6; maybe TRBD1 (5 bases). CDR1 and CDR2 from the germline V gene are LNHDA and SQIVND (reference sequence). The germline V and J ends were trimmed by 6 bases and 8 bases, with 17 bases remaining between them. This CDR3 region has 15 residues. The CDR3 sequence: CASSLSRVGDSPLHF. CDR3 in DNA: TGTGCCAGTAGCCTTTCCAGGGTAGGGGATTCACCCCTCCACTTT.